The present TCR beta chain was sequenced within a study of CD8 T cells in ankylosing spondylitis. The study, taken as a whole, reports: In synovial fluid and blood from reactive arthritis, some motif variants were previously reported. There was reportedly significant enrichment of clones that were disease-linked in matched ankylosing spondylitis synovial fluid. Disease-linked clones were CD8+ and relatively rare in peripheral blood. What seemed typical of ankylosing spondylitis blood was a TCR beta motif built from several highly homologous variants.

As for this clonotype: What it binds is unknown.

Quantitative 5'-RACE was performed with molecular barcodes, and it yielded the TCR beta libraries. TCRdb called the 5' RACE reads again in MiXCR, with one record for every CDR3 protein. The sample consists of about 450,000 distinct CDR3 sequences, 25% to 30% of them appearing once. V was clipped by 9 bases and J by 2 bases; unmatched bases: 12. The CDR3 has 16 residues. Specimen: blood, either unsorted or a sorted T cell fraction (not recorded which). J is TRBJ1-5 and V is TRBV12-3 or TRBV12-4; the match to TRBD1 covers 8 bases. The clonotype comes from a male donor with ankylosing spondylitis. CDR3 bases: TGTGCCAGAAGTAGTTCAGGGGGCTTGGGCAATCAGCCCCAGCATTTT. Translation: CARSSSGGLGNQPQHF.